These 18 T cell receptor beta chains were all obtained from the same sample, sequenced in a study of T cell responses to AZD1222 COVID-19 vaccine. Sequenced by immunoSEQ multiplex PCR; TCRdb stores in-frame clones only, minus some. The table lists around 60,000 clones, 85% to 95% of them singletons. This specimen consisted of peripheral blood, obtained 28 days after the second dose of the MenACWY control vaccine. These receptors were obtained from an adult who received the MenACWY meningococcal vaccine as a control.

The chain carries TRBV6-5 and TRBJ2-2, with unresolved D. Looked up from germline, CDR1 is MNHEY and CDR2 is SVGAGI. The V end was cut by 4 bases, the J end by 3 bases, with 9 bases between. The CDR3 has 14 residues. The CDR3 DNA sequence: TGTGCCAGCAGTTTGATTAGCTACACCGGGGAGCTGTTTTTT. As protein: CASSLISYTGELFF.

The V call is TRBV5-1, the J call TRBJ2-2; 8 bases map to TRBD1. After removal of 5 bases from V and 0 bases from J, the junction contained 9 bases not matched to a gene. The CDR3 is made up of 17 amino acids. Germline V CDR1 and CDR2: SGHRS, YFSETQ. The CDR3 loop reads CASRDGQGGSNTGELFF. The CDR3 coding sequence is TGCGCCAGCAGGGATGGACAGGGAGGATCGAACACCGGGGAGCTGTTTTTT.

This clone was counted a single time. The J gene is TRBJ1-1, the V gene TRBV12-5; 9 nucleotides align to TRBD1. The CDR3 extends over 15 amino acids. V dropped 6 bases and J dropped 4; count of bases not matched to a gene: 9. From germline, CDR1 is LGHNT and CDR2 FRNRAP. CDR3 loop: CASGASGTGITEAFF. CDR3 coding DNA: TGTGCTAGTGGGGCCTCCGGGACAGGGATCACTGAAGCTTTCTTT.

V is TRBV7-2 and J is TRBJ2-5; 8 bases agree with TRBD2. The CDR3 loop spans 15 amino acids. Germline values: CDR1 SGHTA, CDR2 FQGNSA. V shed 2 bases and J 4 bases; nucleotides not matched to a gene: 6. For the CDR3, the DNA is TGTGCCAGCAGCTTAAATACGGGAGGGACAGAGACCCAGTACTTC. It translates to CASSLNTGGTETQYF.

CDR3 nucleotide sequence: TGTGCCAGTAGTGCCACGAGGGGATCGACTTTCTTT. This sequence encodes CASSATRGSTFF. The V gene is TRBV19, the J gene TRBJ1-1; TRBD1 might be the D (5 bases). The ends were cut back, 5 bases at V and 12 bases at J, with 16 bases in the middle. The CDR3 consists of 12 residues. From germline, CDR1 is LNHDA and CDR2 SQIVND (reference sequence).

The V call is TRBV6-1, the J call TRBJ1-2, with a weak D call TRBD1 (5 bases). In germline, CDR1 is MNHNS, CDR2 SASEGT. The CDR3 extends over 12 amino acids. V was trimmed by 1 base and J by 8 bases, leaving 8 bases between them. The CDR3 DNA follows: TGTGCCAGCAGTGAAGGCAGGGTGGGCTACACCTTC. It specifies CASSEGRVGYTF.

This clone was observed a single time. The chain links TRBV13 to TRBJ1-2, with D hard to call. Trimming took 4 bases from V and 6 from J, leaving 9 bases between them. The CDR3 loop spans 12 amino acids. Per germline, CDR1 PRHDT and CDR2 FYEKMQ (reference sequence). CDR3 sequence reads: CASSSVRDGYTF. The CDR3 region has the DNA TGTGCCAGCAGCTCAGTGAGGGATGGCTACACCTTC.

The V and J genes are TRBV28 and TRBJ1-3; possible D gene TRBD1, 6 bases. The CDR3 length is 19 residues. V dropped 5 bases and J dropped 0 bases, with 23 bases sitting between them. Germline CDR1 reads MDHEN; CDR2 reads SYDVKM. This CDR3 is CASSARARRTVFSGNTIYF. Here the CDR3 DNA reads TGTGCCAGCAGTGCACGCGCCAGGCGGACAGTCTTCTCTGGAAACACCATATATTTT.

The chain combines TRBV3-1 (or the pseudogene TRBV3-2) with TRBJ2-1, with TRBD2 as a possible D gene (6 bases). Germline assignment: CDR1 LGHDT and CDR2 YNNKEL (reference sequence). There are 18 residues in the CDR3. V lost 3 bases, J lost 5 bases, and 23 bases lay in between. CDR3 coding DNA: TGTGCCAGCAGCCAGGGAAATAGGGACTTCGGCGTTCACAATGAGCAGTTCTTC. It translates to CASSQGNRDFGVHNEQFF.

V gene TRBV6-5 combines with J gene TRBJ2-3; 7 nucleotides align to TRBD2. Germline-derived CDR1 and CDR2 are MNHEY and SVGAGI. The CDR3 has 14 amino acids. Germline trimming cut 6 bases from V and 1 base from J; bases unmatched to any gene: 4. CDR3 DNA: TGTGCCAGCAGACTGAGCGGGGGCACAGATACGCAGTATTTT. Its protein product is CASRLSGGTDTQYF.

The chain uses TRBV9 and TRBJ1-3; D is undetermined. V lost 0 bases and J lost 1, with 5 bases in between. This CDR3 contains 14 residues. Germline V lookup: CDR1 SGDLS, CDR2 YYNGEE. In DNA form, the CDR3 reads TGTGCCAGCAGCGTAGTGCAGTCTGGAAACACCATATATTTT. As protein: CASSVVQSGNTIYF.

The rearrangement links TRBV11-2 to TRBJ2-3, with D unresolved. Trimming stripped 1 base from V and 4 bases from J, with 9 bases between. The length of the CDR3 is 14 residues. The germline gives CDR1 SGHAT, CDR2 FQNNGV. As DNA, the CDR3 is TGTGCCAGCAGCTTAGGAGGTTCCGCAGATACGCAGTATTTT. Its translation: CASSLGGSADTQYF.

This CDR3 is CASRPPGQRIKLFF. The CDR3 bases are TGTGCCAGCAGACCCCCGGGACAGCGAATCAAACTGTTTTTT. The gene calls are TRBV2 and TRBJ1-4; 7 bases fit TRBD1. The V gene end was trimmed by 6 bases and the J gene end by 11 bases; junction bases not matched to a gene: 12. The germline gives CDR1 SNHLY, CDR2 FYNNEI. CDR3 length: 14 amino acids.

This clone was seen only once. V usage is TRBV6-5 and J usage is TRBJ1-4; the D gene is possibly TRBD1 (5 bases). V lost 4 bases, J lost 14 bases, and 20 bases lay in between. From germline, CDR1 is MNHEY and CDR2 SVGAGI. The CDR3 sequence is 14 residues long. The CDR3 region is CASSSPGSGQVLFF. CDR3 nucleotides: TGTGCCAGCAGTTCCCCAGGATCAGGGCAGGTCCTGTTTTTT.

The chain recombines TRBV7-8 with TRBJ1-2; D is perhaps TRBD1 (5 bases). Germline-derived CDR1 and CDR2 are SGHVS and FQNEAQ. This CDR3 spans 16 amino acids. Trimming pared 4 bases from V and 4 bases from J, leaving 19 bases between. CDR3 nucleotide sequence: TGTGCCAGCAGCTCTAACCTCAAGCCAGGGCCCTATGGCTACACCTTC. Translated: CASSSNLKPGPYGYTF.

The J gene is TRBJ2-5, the V gene TRBV5-1, with TRBD2 as a possible D gene (5 bases). Germline V gene sequence: CDR1 SGHRS, CDR2 YFSETQ. V shed 5 bases and J shed 5 bases, with 13 bases lying between them. The CDR3 covers 13 residues. The CDR3 DNA reads as TGCGCCAGCAGTCATGGACTCGAGGAGACCCAGTACTTC. Translated, it gives CASSHGLEETQYF.

This clone was seen only a few times. The chain has TRBV19 and TRBJ1-2; a possible D gene is TRBD1 (6 bases). Trimming cost V 3 bases and J 6 bases, with 11 bases left between them. The germline V gene has CDR1 LNHDA and CDR2 SQIVND (reference sequence). CDR3 length equals 13 residues. The CDR3 DNA reads as TGTGCCAGTAGTATTACAGGGAATAATGGCTACACCTTC. Its translation is CASSITGNNGYTF.

The V and J genes are TRBV5-6 and TRBJ1-4, with 7 bases aligning to TRBD1. From germline, CDR1 is SGHDT and CDR2 YYEEEE. This CDR3 has 16 amino acids. The V segment lost 0 bases and the J segment 2 bases; nucleotides outside the gene matches: 4. CDR3 bases: TGTGCCAGCAGCTTGGATCCAGGGGGTACTAATGAAAAACTGTTTTTT. This codes for CASSLDPGGTNEKLFF.